A selection of T cell receptor beta chains follows, all from one sample in a study of memory B cells and T cells in multiple sclerosis. Their antigen targets remain unknown. Using immunoSEQ multiplex PCR, the repertoire was profiled, and TCRdb retains in-frame clones only, with some absent. The sample has fewer than 40,000 clones, 86% seen once; the top ten hold roughly 3%. Sequenced material: PBMCs from blood kept in culture. Receptor source: a human donor with multiple sclerosis. CDR3s include the opening cysteine and the closing phenylalanine or tryptophan. D genes are given only for firm matches.

TRBV6-8	TRBJ1-5	TRBD1	CATPISQGQGACRSNQPQHF
TRBV19	TRBJ1-1	.	CASQQTANTEAFF
TRBV6-5	TRBJ2-7	.	CASSYVGSSYEQYF
TRBV4-1	TRBJ2-1	TRBD2	CASSQAGGAYNEQFF
TRBV11-2	TRBJ2-3	.	CASSPQGDTQYF
TRBV11-2	TRBJ2-7	.	CASSLSTGPYEQYF
TRBV28	TRBJ1-5	.	CASSFGGGDNQPQHF
TRBV5-1	TRBJ1-4	TRBD1	CASSYRGTTNEKLFF
TRBV14	TRBJ2-1	.	CASSPPTGARPQPHEQFF
TRBV6-1	TRBJ2-1	.	CASSDTSSYNEQFF
TRBV5-6	TRBJ1-2	.	CASSLVLLSAGYTF
TRBV7-9	TRBJ1-2	.	CASSLTTANYGYTF
TRBV29-1	TRBJ1-2	.	CSVELGLGVGGYTF
TRBV5-1	TRBJ2-7	TRBD1	CASSEFRQGNEQYF
TRBV5-1	TRBJ2-4	.	CASSFQDIQYF
TRBV29-1	.	TRBD1	CSVAEGQGIAYEQYF
TRBV19	TRBJ2-1	.	CASRKDTLSSYNEQFF
TRBV13	TRBJ2-3	.	CASSQIFRVGSTDTQYF
TRBV9	TRBJ2-2	.	CASSVATVGGELFF
TRBV12-2	TRBJ1-5	.	CASRLPTPGTGDQPQHF
TRBV5-1	TRBJ1-1	TRBD1	CASSPETGGMDTEAFF
TRBV7-9	TRBJ2-1	.	CASSPETGPSYNEQFF
TRBV2	TRBJ2-1	TRBD2	CASRGLAGETYNEQFF
TRBV14	TRBJ2-1	.	CASSPNDDSEQFF
TRBV19	TRBJ2-7	TRBD1	CASSGTGFAYEQYF
TRBV6-1	TRBJ2-5	.	CACLTWGVQETQYF
TRBV9	TRBJ2-7	TRBD2	CASSVAAGGYEQYF
TRBV15	TRBJ1-4	.	CATSRTSEKLFF
TRBV18	TRBJ1-1	.	CASSPISGGGSTEAFF
TRBV30	TRBJ1-5	.	CAWSVHGNQPQHF
TRBV12-5	TRBJ1-2	.	CASGLEGLGGYTF
TRBV7-9	TRBJ2-3	.	CASSLAAGAQYF
TRBV21-1	TRBJ1-5	.	CASSFRPGTGNQPQHF
TRBV28	TRBJ2-4	.	CASRDETERIQYF
TRBV6-1	TRBJ2-1	.	CASRGVSYNEQFF
TRBV29-1	TRBJ2-7	TRBD1	CSVGRDSGYEQYF
TRBV6-5	TRBJ1-5	.	CASSRRENSNQPQHF
TRBV5-5	TRBJ2-7	.	CASRFWGSNIRQDTYEQYF
TRBV10-3	TRBJ2-1	.	CAISGGQDEQFF
TRBV19	TRBJ2-1	.	CASSRASSYNEQFF
TRBV7-8	TRBJ2-7	TRBD2	CASSLAGLAGSYEQYF